These T cell receptor beta chains were read from a single sample in a study of immune evolution from preneoplasia to lung adenocarcinoma. The data were produced by immunoSEQ multiplex PCR, yet TCRdb's version contains in-frame clones alone and is incomplete. The sample has roughly 1,100 clones; around 80% are singletons. Sequences were obtained from FFPE atypical adenomatous hyperplasia tissue from the lung. The receptors come from a person between 65 and 80 years old with lung adenocarcinoma. The CDR3 runs from the conserved cysteine through the conserved F or W. Fields, in order: D gene, CDR3 length, J gene, V gene, CDR3 protein. A D gene is named only where the DNA matches it firmly.

- 14 TRBJ2-7 TRBV7-3 CASSLKATCYEQYF
- 16 TRBJ1-3 TRBV19 CASSIVRRSSGNTIYF
TRBD2 14 TRBJ2-5 TRBV5-1 CASRPTSGRETQYF
- 15 TRBJ2-5 TRBV7-3 CASSLYATDQETQYF
- 14 TRBJ2-3 TRBV28 CASSFLAGTDTQYF
TRBD2 14 TRBJ2-1 TRBV9 CASRGQDRAGDQFF
TRBD1 14 TRBJ2-1 TRBV7-9 CASRPGQGRNEQFF
TRBD1 17 TRBJ1-5 TRBV13 CASSFGTGGNSNQPQHF
TRBD2 17 TRBJ2-3 TRBV19 CASRTSGRALGTDTQYF
- 13 TRBJ1-2 TRBV5-6 CASSLGGSYGYTF